This record looks at one TCR beta chain sequence and its context. Its antigen is not known. Generated by immunoSEQ multiplex PCR, the TCRdb table keeps only in-frame clones and is missing some. The sample shows some 110,000 clones, 81% of them seen only once. This specimen belongs to a study of radiotherapy plus CTLA-4 blockade in lung cancer. Study conclusions and caveats: TCR clones originating in tumors grew in number in blood after radiotherapy plus ipilimumab.

The trim removed 0 bases at V and 3 bases at J, leaving 3 bases unmatched. In germline, CDR1 is LGHNA, CDR2 YSLEER. The CDR3 extends over 15 amino acids. The gene calls are TRBV4-3 and TRBJ2-5; 8 bases map to TRBD2. The TCR originated in a human donor with non-small cell lung cancer that progressed on radiotherapy plus ipilimumab. Some clones in this sample may be carry-over from other donors' samples. The specimen comprised peripheral blood, sampled from a patient treated with radiotherapy plus ipilimumab. The CDR3 loop reads CASSQEVGREETQYF. The CDR3 region has the DNA TGCGCCAGCAGCCAAGAAGTCGGGAGGGAAGAGACCCAGTACTTC.